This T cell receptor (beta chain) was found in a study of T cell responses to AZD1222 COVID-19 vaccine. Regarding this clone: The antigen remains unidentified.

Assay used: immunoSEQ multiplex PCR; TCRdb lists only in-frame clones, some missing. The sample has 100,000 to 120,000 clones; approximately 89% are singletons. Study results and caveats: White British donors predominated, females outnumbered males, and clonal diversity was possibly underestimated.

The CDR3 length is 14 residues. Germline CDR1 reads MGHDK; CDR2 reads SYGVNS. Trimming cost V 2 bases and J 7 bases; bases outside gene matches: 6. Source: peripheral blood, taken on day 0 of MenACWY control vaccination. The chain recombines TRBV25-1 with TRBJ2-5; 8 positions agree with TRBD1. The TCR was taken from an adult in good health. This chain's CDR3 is CASSEGTGRGTQYF. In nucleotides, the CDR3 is TGTGCCAGCAGTGAAGGGACAGGCCGGGGGACCCAGTACTTC. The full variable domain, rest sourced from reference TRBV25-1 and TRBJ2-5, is EADIYQTPRYLVIGTGKKITLECSQTMGHDKMYWYQQDPGMELHLIHYSYGVNSTEKGDLSSESTVSRIRTEHFPLTLESARPSHTSQYLCASSEGTGRGTQYFGPGTRLLVL.